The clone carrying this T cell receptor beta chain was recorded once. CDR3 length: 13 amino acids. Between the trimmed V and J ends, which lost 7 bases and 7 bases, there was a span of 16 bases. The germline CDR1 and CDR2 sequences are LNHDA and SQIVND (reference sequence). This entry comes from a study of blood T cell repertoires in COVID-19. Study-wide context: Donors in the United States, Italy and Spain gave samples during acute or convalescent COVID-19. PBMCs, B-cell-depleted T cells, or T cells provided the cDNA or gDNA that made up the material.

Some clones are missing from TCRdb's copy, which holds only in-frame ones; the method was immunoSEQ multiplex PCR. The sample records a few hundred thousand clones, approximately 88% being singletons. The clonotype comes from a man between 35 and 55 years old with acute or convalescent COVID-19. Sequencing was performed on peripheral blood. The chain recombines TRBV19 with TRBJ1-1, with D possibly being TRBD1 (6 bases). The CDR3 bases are TGTGCCAGTACCCTAGGGGGAAGGGGTGAAGCTTTCTTT. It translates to CASTLGGRGEAFF.